What follows describes a single T cell receptor (beta chain). This entry is derived from a study of blood T cells in healthy people across ages. Combining a sample-barcoded 5' primer with a J-beta primer mix, a second PCR ran for roughly 7 to 12 cycles. TCRdb reprocessed the 5' RACE reads via MiXCR and lists one record per CDR3 protein. The data hold about 680,000 distinct CDR3 sequences, with approximately 49% observed a single time. The CDR3 has 16 amino acids. The junction had 13 bases not matched to a gene; V was cut back by 4 bases and J by 6 bases. Germline loops: CDR1 SGHRS, CDR2 YFSETQ. The sequence came from a woman aged 60-70 years in good health. The specimen was blood. The chain uses TRBV5-1 and TRBJ2-7, with 10 nucleotides matching TRBD2. CDR3 bases: TGCGCCAGCAGCGCTTTAACCGGGACTAGCGCTACCGAGCAGTACTTC. Translated: CASSALTGTSATEQYF.